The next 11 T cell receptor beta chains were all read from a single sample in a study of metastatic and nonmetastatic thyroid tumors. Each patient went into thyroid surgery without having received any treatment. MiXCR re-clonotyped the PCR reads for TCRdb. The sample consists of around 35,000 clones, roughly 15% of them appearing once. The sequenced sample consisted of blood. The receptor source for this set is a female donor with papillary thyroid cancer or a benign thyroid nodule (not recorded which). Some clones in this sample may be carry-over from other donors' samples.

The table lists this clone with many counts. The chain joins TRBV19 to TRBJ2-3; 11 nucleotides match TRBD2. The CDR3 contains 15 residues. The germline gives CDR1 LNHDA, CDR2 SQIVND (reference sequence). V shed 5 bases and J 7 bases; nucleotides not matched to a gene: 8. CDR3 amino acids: CASSLTSGSENTQYF. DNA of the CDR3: TGTGCCAGTAGTCTCACTAGCGGGAGCGAGAATACGCAGTATTTT.

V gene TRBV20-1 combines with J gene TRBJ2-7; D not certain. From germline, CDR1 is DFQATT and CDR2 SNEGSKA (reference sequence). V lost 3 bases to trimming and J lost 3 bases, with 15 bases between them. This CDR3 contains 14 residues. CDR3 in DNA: TGCAGTGCTAGGCGAAAGTCACGCCACTACGAGCAGTACTTC. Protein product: CSARRKSRHYEQYF.

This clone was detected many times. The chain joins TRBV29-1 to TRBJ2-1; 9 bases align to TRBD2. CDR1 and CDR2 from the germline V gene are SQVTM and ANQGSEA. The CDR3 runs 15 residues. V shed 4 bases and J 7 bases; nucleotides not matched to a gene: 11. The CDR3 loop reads CSVVGGGRALNEQFF. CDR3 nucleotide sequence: TGCAGCGTTGTAGGAGGCGGGAGGGCCTTAAATGAGCAGTTCTTC.

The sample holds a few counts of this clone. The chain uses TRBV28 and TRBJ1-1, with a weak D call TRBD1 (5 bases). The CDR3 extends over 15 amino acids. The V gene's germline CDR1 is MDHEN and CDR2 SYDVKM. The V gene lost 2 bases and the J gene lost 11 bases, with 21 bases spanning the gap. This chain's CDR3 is CASSLRAEWGRGAFF. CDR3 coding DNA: TGTGCCAGCAGTTTAAGGGCAGAGTGGGGAAGGGGCGCTTTCTTT.

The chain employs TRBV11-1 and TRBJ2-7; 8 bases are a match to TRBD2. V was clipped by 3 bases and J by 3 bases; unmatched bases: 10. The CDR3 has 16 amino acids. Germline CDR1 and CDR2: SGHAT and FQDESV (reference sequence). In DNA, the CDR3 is TGTGCCAGCAGCTTGGCTGGGGGGACTAGTAACTACGAGCAGTACTTC. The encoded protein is CASSLAGGTSNYEQYF.

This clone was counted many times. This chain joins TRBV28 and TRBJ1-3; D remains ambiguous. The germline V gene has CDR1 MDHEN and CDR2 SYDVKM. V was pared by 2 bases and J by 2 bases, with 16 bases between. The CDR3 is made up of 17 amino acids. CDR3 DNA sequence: TGTGCCAGCAGTTTAGGGAATTTCATAGGAACTGGAAACACCATATATTTT. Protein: CASSLGNFIGTGNTIYF.

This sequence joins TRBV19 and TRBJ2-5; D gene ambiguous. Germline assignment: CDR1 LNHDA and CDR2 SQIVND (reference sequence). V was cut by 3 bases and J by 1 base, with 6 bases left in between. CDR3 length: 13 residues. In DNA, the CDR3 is TGTGCCAGTAGTATGGATTTCCAAGAGACCCAGTACTTC. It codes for CASSMDFQETQYF.

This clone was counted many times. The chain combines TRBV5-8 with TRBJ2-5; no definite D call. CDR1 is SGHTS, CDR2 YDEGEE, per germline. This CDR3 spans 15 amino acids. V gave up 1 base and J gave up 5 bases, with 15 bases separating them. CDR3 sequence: CASSLWGGAGETQYF. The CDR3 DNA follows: TGTGCCAGCAGCTTGTGGGGTGGAGCTGGGGAGACCCAGTACTTC.

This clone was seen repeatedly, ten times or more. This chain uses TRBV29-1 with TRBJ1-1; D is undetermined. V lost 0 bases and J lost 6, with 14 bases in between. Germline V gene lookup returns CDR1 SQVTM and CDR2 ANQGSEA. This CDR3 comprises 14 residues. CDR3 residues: CSVEDLWGKAEAFF. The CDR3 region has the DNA TGCAGCGTTGAAGATCTTTGGGGTAAGGCTGAAGCTTTCTTT.

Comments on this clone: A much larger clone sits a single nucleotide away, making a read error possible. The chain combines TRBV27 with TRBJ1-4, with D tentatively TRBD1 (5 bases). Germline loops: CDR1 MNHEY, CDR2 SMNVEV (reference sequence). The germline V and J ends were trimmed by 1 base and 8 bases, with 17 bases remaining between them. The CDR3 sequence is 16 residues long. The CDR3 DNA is TGTGCCAGCAGTTTATTACCGCCGGCAGGGTTCGAAAAACTGTTTTTT. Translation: CASSLLPPAGFEKLFF.

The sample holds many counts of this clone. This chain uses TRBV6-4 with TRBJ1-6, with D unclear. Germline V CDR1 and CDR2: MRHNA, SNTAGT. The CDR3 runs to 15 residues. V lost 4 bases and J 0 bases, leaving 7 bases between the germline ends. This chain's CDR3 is CASSAEDSYNSPLHF. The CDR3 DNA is TGTGCCAGCAGTGCCGAAGACTCCTATAATTCACCCCTCCACTTT.